One sample yielded the 11 T cell receptor beta chains listed below, sequenced in a study of shared clonotypes between healthy human individuals. Method: immunoSEQ multiplex PCR; TCRdb's copy keeps in-frame clones and lacks some. The data contain roughly 2.4 million clones, 90% to 96% of them singletons. The sample comprised naive CD4+ T cells sorted from blood. The subset here: CD45RA+ positively selected. These TCRs come from a man between 18 and 35 years old in good health.

V gene TRBV29-1 combines with J gene TRBJ1-1; the D is unclear. This CDR3 region has 13 residues. V lost 6 bases and J 0 bases, leaving 11 bases between the germline ends. Germline-derived CDR1 and CDR2 are SQVTM and ANQGSEA. The CDR3 is CSVIYGLNTEAFF. CDR3 nucleotide sequence: TGCAGCGTGATTTACGGATTGAACACTGAAGCTTTCTTT.

The count of this clone is one. The chain uses TRBV10-3 and TRBJ1-2, with D possibly being TRBD1 (5 bases). The CDR3 length is 14 residues. V lost 6 bases to trimming and J lost 2 bases, with 13 bases between them. Germline CDR1 and CDR2: ENHRY and SYGVKD. CDR3: CAISPPGDNYGYTF. As DNA, the CDR3 is TGTGCCATCAGCCCTCCCGGGGACAACTATGGCTACACCTTC.

V and J are TRBV28 and TRBJ2-3; 8 bases map to TRBD2. V lost 2 bases, J lost 0 bases, and 1 base stayed unmatched. The CDR3 sequence is 15 residues long. Germline-derived CDR1 and CDR2 are MDHEN and SYDVKM. Written as DNA, the CDR3 is TGTGCCAGCAGTTTAGCGGGGGGTAGCACAGATACGCAGTATTTT. Its translation is CASSLAGGSTDTQYF.

This sequence joins TRBV11-2 and TRBJ1-1; D is perhaps TRBD1 (5 bases). Trimming shortened V by 0 bases and J by 1 base, and 9 bases separated the two germline ends. The CDR3 is 15 residues long. The germline V gene encodes CDR1 SGHAT and CDR2 FQNNGV. CDR3 nucleotides: TGTGCCAGCAGCTTAGAGCAGGGCGGGAACACTGAAGCTTTCTTT. Translating gives CASSLEQGGNTEAFF.

The chain combines TRBV19 with TRBJ2-2; weak D call: TRBD2 (6 bases). CDR3 length: 13 amino acids. The V gene lost 5 bases and the J gene lost 5 bases, with 9 bases spanning the gap. The V gene's germline CDR1 is LNHDA and CDR2 SQIVND (reference sequence). CDR3 amino acids: CASSGGWTGELFF. CDR3 DNA: TGTGCCAGTAGTGGAGGGTGGACCGGGGAGCTGTTTTTT.

The chain has TRBV10-3 and TRBJ2-5; D is unresolved. CDR3 size: 13 residues. Trimming removed 2 bases at V and 5 bases at J, with 9 bases between. Germline lookup yields CDR1 ENHRY and CDR2 SYGVKD. CDR3 sequence: CAISERLEETQYF. The CDR3 nucleotides read TGTGCCATCAGTGAGCGTCTGGAGGAGACCCAGTACTTC.

Notes on this clone: The CDR3 does not end in the conserved phenylalanine or tryptophan, so this is likely a read error. The DNA is omitted, as the CDR3 cannot be located on it reliably, and the CDR3 follows TCRdb's listing. V is TRBV28 and J is TRBJ2-3; the listed D gene, TRBD1, was not tested against the DNA. The CDR3 spans 11 residues, counting both ends. Germline CDR1 MDHEN, CDR2 SYDVKM. This CDR3 reads CASSSTGGPRV.

The J gene is TRBJ1-3, the V gene TRBV5-8; no firm D call. CDR1 SGHTS and CDR2 YDEGEE come from the germline V gene. V lost 4 bases to trimming and J lost 2 bases, with 13 bases between them. The CDR3 sequence is 15 residues long. The CDR3 nucleotides read TGTGCCAGCAGCGCCGCCTGGGTTCCTGGAAACACCATATATTTT. The encoded protein is CASSAAWVPGNTIYF.

The rearrangement joins TRBV6-4 to TRBJ2-1; TRBD1 agrees at 7 bases. J was trimmed by 5 bases and V by 6 bases; bases with no gene match: 7. Germline lookup yields CDR1 MRHNA and CDR2 SNTAGT. CDR3 length equals 14 residues. The CDR3 sequence is CASSQETGNNEQFF. CDR3 coding DNA: TGTGCCAGCAGCCAGGAGACAGGGAACAATGAGCAGTTCTTC.

The chain combines TRBV9 with TRBJ2-3; 14 nucleotides line up with TRBD2. From germline, CDR1 is SGDLS and CDR2 YYNGEE. This CDR3 spans 19 amino acids. J gave up 0 bases and V 3 bases, and 9 bases lay outside the gene matches. The CDR3 nucleotides read TGTGCCAGCAGCGCCGGCGGACTAGCGGGAGGAAAGAGCACAGATACGCAGTATTTT. As protein: CASSAGGLAGGKSTDTQYF.

The J gene is TRBJ2-7, the V gene TRBV5-8; 7 bases agree with TRBD1. The CDR3 is 14 amino acids. Germline CDR1 SGHTS, CDR2 YDEGEE. Unmatched junction bases numbered 6, after V lost 3 bases and J lost 3 bases. CDR3 protein: CASSWGQSSYEQYF. In nucleotides, the CDR3 is TGTGCCAGCAGCTGGGGACAGTCAAGCTACGAGCAGTACTTC.